The 8 T cell receptor beta chains below all came from one sample that was sequenced in a study of regulatory T cells in long-lasting Graves disease. Library construction for TCR beta used iRepertoire HTBI primers and Arm-PCR of CDR3 regions. Each CDR3 protein is one row after TCRdb ran MiXCR on the multiplex PCR reads. Altogether under 250,000 distinct CDR3 sequences are present, roughly 19% being singletons, with the ten largest covering around 11%. Time point given: newly diagnosed GD, antithyroid drugs for less than 3 months. Extracted PBMC RNA gave rise to the TCR library. This sample also appeared in a second study, on T cells in Graves' hyperthyroidism and ophthalmopathy.

The sample in question was peripheral blood mononuclear cells (PBMCs), obtained at new diagnosis, from a patient treated with antithyroid drugs. These receptors were collected from a woman in her thirties with Graves disease.

There are many counts of this clonotype. This sequence joins TRBV5-6 and TRBJ1-1; TRBD1 matches at 9 bases. From germline, CDR1 is SGHDT and CDR2 YYEEEE. V was clipped by 0 bases and J by 4 bases; unmatched bases: 4. This CDR3 has 15 amino acids. For the CDR3, the DNA is TGTGCCAGCAGCTTGGACGGGACAGGGATCACTGAAGCTTTCTTT. Translated: CASSLDGTGITEAFF.

CDR3 nucleotide sequence: TGTGCCAGCGGATATTCCCCAGATACGCAGTATTTT. It translates to CASGYSPDTQYF. The chain uses TRBV7-9 and TRBJ2-7; no clear D. The J call may be incorrect, as the DNA end agrees better with TRBJ2-3. CDR3 length: 12 amino acids. Looked up from germline, CDR1 is SEHNR and CDR2 is FQNEAQ (reference sequence).

This clonotype came up many times. The rearrangement joins TRBV2 to TRBJ2-1, with 10 bases that match TRBD2. CDR3 length equals 15 residues. Germline trimming cut 8 bases from V and 9 bases from J; bases unmatched to any gene: 13. Germline V gene sequence: CDR1 SNHLY, CDR2 FYNNEI. This CDR3 reads CASGEREGRGGEQFF. CDR3 DNA sequence: TGTGCCAGCGGGGAGCGGGAGGGCCGGGGCGGTGAGCAGTTCTTC.

About this clonotype: A much larger clone differs from this one at a single base, so this may be a read error. The rearrangement links TRBV3-1 to TRBJ1-3; D perhaps matches TRBD1 (5 bases). V gave up 1 base and J gave up 4 bases, with 11 bases separating them. Per the germline V gene, CDR1 is LGHDT and CDR2 is YNNKEL (reference sequence). There are 15 residues in the CDR3. As DNA, the CDR3 is TGTGCCAGCAGCCAAGCTAGGGACGGCGGAAACACCATATATTTT. Encoded protein: CASSQARDGGNTIYF.

This clonotype has ten or more counts. The chain combines TRBV3-1 with TRBJ2-3; D may correspond to TRBD1 or TRBD2 (5 bases each). The CDR3 runs to 18 residues. Trimming took 4 bases from V and 0 from J, leaving 20 bases between them. Germline CDR1 reads LGHDT; CDR2 reads YNNKEL (reference sequence). The CDR3 is CASSPHGGSQASTDTQYF. CDR3 sequence (DNA): TGTGCCAGCAGCCCACATGGGGGATCTCAGGCTAGCACAGATACGCAGTATTTT.

To note about this clonotype: Given a far larger clone just one base away, this is likely a sequencing read error. This sequence joins TRBV11-1 and TRBJ1-1; D unclear. Trimming left V 2 bases short and J 1 base short, with 5 bases between. Germline assignment: CDR1 SGHAT and CDR2 FQDESV (reference sequence). The CDR3 is 13 residues long. The CDR3 is CASSLSENTEAFF. Here the CDR3 DNA reads TGTGCCAGCAGCTTATCGGAGAACACTGAAGCTTTCTTT. Full variable domain (missing parts from reference TRBV11-1 and TRBJ1-1): EAEVAQSPRYKITEKSQAVAFWCDPISGHATLYWYRQILGQGPELLVQFQDESVVDDSQLPKDRFSAERLKGVDSTLKIQPAELGDSAMYLCASSLSENTEAFFGQGTRLTVV.

This clonotype was observed at least ten times. This chain uses TRBV19 with TRBJ2-2; D may match TRBD1 or TRBD2 (6 bases each). Germline V lookup: CDR1 LNHDA, CDR2 SQIVND (reference sequence). The CDR3 extends over 11 amino acids. The ends were cut back, 7 bases at V and 12 bases at J, with 12 bases in the middle. Written as DNA, the CDR3 is TGTGCCAGTAACCAGGGGAGGCAGCTGTTTTTT. This sequence encodes CASNQGRQLFF.

This clonotype was seen many times. The J gene is TRBJ2-3, the V gene TRBV29-1; no firm D call. CDR3 length: 13 residues. Germline V gene data show CDR1 as SQVTM and CDR2 as ANQGSEA. V lost 3 bases and J 8 bases, leaving 15 bases between the germline ends. CDR3 nucleotides: TGCAGCGTTGACCCTCTCCACACGGGTACGCAGTATTTT. Its translation: CSVDPLHTGTQYF.